The 13 T cell receptor beta chains listed next were all sequenced from one sample in a study of blood T cells in healthy people across ages. Then a second PCR, running roughly 7 to 11 cycles, was carried out with a sample-barcoded 5' primer and a J-beta primer mix. TCRdb ran MiXCR on the 5' RACE reads and lists one entry per CDR3 protein. The profile covers about 1.6 million distinct CDR3 sequences, with about 31% appearing a single time and approximately 11% taken by the ten largest. Sequencing used blood. Source of these receptors: a woman aged 30 to 39 in good health.

This chain connects TRBV10-3 to TRBJ2-5, with 9 bases that match TRBD1. The trim removed 9 bases at V and 5 bases at J, leaving 10 bases unmatched. The CDR3 runs 14 residues. Germline V CDR1 and CDR2: ENHRY, SYGVKD. The CDR3 DNA follows: TGTGCCATAGGAGTACAGGGGGCCTTGGAGACCCAGTACTTC. Amino acids: CAIGVQGALETQYF.

This clonotype appeared a few times. The rearrangement links TRBV20-1 to TRBJ2-2, with TRBD1 identical over 8 bases. Trimming cost V 5 bases and J 6 bases; bases outside gene matches: 11. Germline V gene lookup returns CDR1 DFQATT and CDR2 SNEGSKA (reference sequence). CDR3 length: 15 residues. As DNA, the CDR3 is TGCAGTGCTTCAGACCCCCGGACAGGGCCCGGGGAGCTGTTTTTT. It yields the protein CSASDPRTGPGELFF.

A remark on this clonotype: The junction and the germline gene differ at one end; a read error may be behind it. The chain links TRBV10-3 to TRBJ2-7, with TRBD2 matching over 9 bases. Germline-derived CDR1 and CDR2 are ENHRY and SYGVKD. CDR3 length: 16 residues. CDR3 residues: CAISESSGSRSYGQYF. The CDR3 DNA sequence: TGTGCCATCAGTGAGTCTAGCGGGAGTCGCTCGTACGGGCAGTACTTC.

This rearrangement joins TRBV21-1 to TRBJ2-5; TRBD2, as called in the table, went unchecked against the DNA. TRBV21-1 is designated a pseudogene. The CDR3 has 16 residues. This CDR3 is CASSKSCAGGPETQYF. In nucleotides, the CDR3 is TGTGCCAGCAGCAAGAGTTGCGCGGGAGGGCCAGAGACCCAGTACTTC.

In this sample, this clonotype turned up many times. The V and J genes are TRBV7-3 and TRBJ2-3; D may be TRBD2 (6 bases). CDR1 and CDR2 from the germline V gene are SGHTA and FQGTGA. This CDR3 has 13 amino acids. V lost 6 bases and J lost 6, with 13 bases in between. The chain's CDR3 is CASSSTGRDTQYF. The CDR3 DNA is TGTGCCAGCAGTTCTACTGGGAGGGATACGCAGTATTTT.

In its sample, this clonotype was seen a few times. The chain is built from TRBV20-1 and TRBJ1-4, with a possible D match to TRBD1 (5 bases). V lost 5 bases and J 2 bases, leaving 9 bases between the germline ends. The CDR3 is 13 amino acids. CDR1 and CDR2 from the germline V gene are DFQATT and SNEGSKA (reference sequence). The CDR3 sequence is CSAQGLTNEKLFF. The CDR3 DNA sequence: TGCAGTGCTCAGGGACTGACTAATGAAAAACTGTTTTTT.

This clonotype was observed a single time. The chain uses TRBV20-1 and TRBJ1-5, with D hard to call. The CDR3 covers 14 residues. V lost 2 bases and J lost 6, with 14 bases in between. CDR1 and CDR2 from the germline V gene are DFQATT and SNEGSKA (reference sequence). As DNA, the CDR3 is TGCAGTGCTAGAAAACAGAGAAAGGGTCAGCCCCAGCATTTT. It specifies CSARKQRKGQPQHF.

The V call is TRBV9, the J call TRBJ1-5; the match to TRBD1 covers 9 bases. The germline gives CDR1 SGDLS, CDR2 YYNGEE. The trim removed 2 bases at V and 6 bases at J, leaving 3 bases unmatched. This CDR3 has 14 residues. The CDR3: CASSVGTGTQPQHF. The CDR3 nucleotides are TGTGCCAGCAGCGTCGGGACAGGGACTCAGCCCCAGCATTTT.

V is TRBV30 and J is TRBJ2-2; D unclear. CDR3 length equals 11 residues. Per germline, CDR1 GTSNPN and CDR2 SVGIG (reference sequence). The V gene lost 7 bases and the J gene lost 3 bases, with 6 bases spanning the gap. CDR3: CASLDTGELFF. In DNA, the CDR3 is TGTGCCTCCCTTGACACCGGGGAGCTGTTTTTT.

The V gene is TRBV28, the J gene TRBJ2-5; maybe TRBD1 (6 bases). V was cut by 4 bases and J by 3 bases, with 15 bases left in between. Looked up from germline, CDR1 is MDHEN and CDR2 is SYDVKM. The CDR3 length is 15 residues. The CDR3 DNA reads as TGTGCCAGCAGTTCACCCTTATCAGGGGAAGAGACCCAGTACTTC. Translation gives CASSSPLSGEETQYF.

A few counts support this clonotype. The V call is TRBV3-1, the J call TRBJ2-1; D may be TRBD2 (5 bases). Trimming shortened V by 3 bases and J by 0 bases, and 18 bases separated the two germline ends. Germline-derived CDR1 and CDR2 are LGHDT and YNNKEL (reference sequence). This CDR3 comprises 18 residues. The CDR3 spells CASSQNSYYGSSYNEQFF. CDR3 DNA: TGTGCCAGCAGCCAGAATTCCTACTATGGGAGCTCCTACAATGAGCAGTTCTTC.

This clonotype was detected many times. The chain uses TRBV4-1 and TRBJ1-4; TRBD1 aligns across 9 bases. The CDR3 covers 16 residues. The junction had 8 bases not matched to a gene; V was cut back by 4 bases and J by 5 bases. Germline loops: CDR1 MGHRA, CDR2 YSYEKL. The CDR3 bases are TGCGCCAGCAGCCCTCCCCCCGGGACAGGGAATGAAAAACTGTTTTTT. As protein: CASSPPPGTGNEKLFF.

This sequence joins TRBV4-1 and TRBJ1-4; D call uncertain. Trimming left V 1 base short and J 10 bases short, with 13 bases between. The CDR3 length is 14 residues. CDR1 is MGHRA and CDR2 is YSYEKL in the germline V gene. The CDR3 loop reads CASSQGKGIRKLFF. In DNA form, the CDR3 reads TGCGCCAGCAGCCAAGGCAAGGGAATCAGAAAACTGTTTTTT.